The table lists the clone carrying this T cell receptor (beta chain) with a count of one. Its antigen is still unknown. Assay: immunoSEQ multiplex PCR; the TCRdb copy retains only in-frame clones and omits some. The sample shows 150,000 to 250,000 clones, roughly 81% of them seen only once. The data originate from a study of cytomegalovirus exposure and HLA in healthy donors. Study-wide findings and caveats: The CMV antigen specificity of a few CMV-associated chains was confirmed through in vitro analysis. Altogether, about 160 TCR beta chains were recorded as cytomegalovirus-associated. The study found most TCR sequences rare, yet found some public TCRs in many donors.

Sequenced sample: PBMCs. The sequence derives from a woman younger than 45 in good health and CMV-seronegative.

The chain's CDR3 is CAWALGGTRPQHF. CDR3 DNA sequence: TGTGCCTGGGCTCTCGGGGGTACAAGGCCCCAGCATTTT. This chain joins TRBV30 and TRBJ1-5, with D perhaps matching TRBD1 (5 bases). The CDR3 sequence is 13 residues long. The germline V gene encodes CDR1 GTSNPN and CDR2 SVGIG (reference sequence). V was clipped by 5 bases and J by 9 bases, with 17 bases between them.